This T cell receptor (beta chain) came from a study of blood T cells in healthy people across ages. This clonotype occurred a few times. Its specificity is unknown. In terms of origin and age, donors were healthy Caucasian individuals from Russia aged roughly 6 to 90. Study-wide results and caveats: There was no known CMV status for donors, so expanded clonotype changes were possibly confounded. A conclusive naive versus antigen-experienced comparison was prevented by the unsorted PBMCs.

Trimming took 6 bases from V and 1 from J, leaving 9 bases between them. Germline-derived CDR1 and CDR2 are MNHEY and SVGEGT. The CDR3 length is 13 residues. A second PCR of about 6 to 11 cycles used a sample-barcoded 5' primer and a J-beta primer mix. Each TCR beta cDNA got a 12-nucleotide random molecular identifier. TCRdb ran MiXCR on the 5' RACE reads and lists one entry per CDR3 protein. The sample comprises about 630,000 distinct CDR3 sequences, around 21% of which are singletons, and roughly 3.7% rests with the top ten. The sequenced sample consisted of blood. The receptor was isolated from an older man in good health. The V gene is TRBV6-2 or TRBV6-3, the J gene TRBJ2-5; D unclear. The DNA of the CDR3 is TGTGCCAGCAGGAAACAAGCCCAAGAGACCCAGTACTTC. It translates to CASRKQAQETQYF.